What follows are 12 T cell receptor beta chains derived from one specimen sequenced in a study of cytomegalovirus exposure and HLA in healthy donors. The PCR contained 60 Vbeta and 13 Jbeta primers. Using immunoSEQ multiplex PCR, the repertoire was profiled, and TCRdb retains in-frame clones only, with some absent. The sample shows roughly 100,000 clones, 75% to 85% of them seen only once. Sequenced sample: PBMCs. All receptors derive from a male donor in good health and CMV-seropositive.

The rearrangement uses TRBV19 and TRBJ1-6; TRBD1 agrees at 11 bases. The CDR3 totals 15 residues. The J segment lost 6 bases and the V segment lost 5 bases, leaving 3 bases of the junction unmatched. Germline CDR1 is LNHDA and CDR2 is SQIVND (reference sequence). The CDR3 DNA reads TGTGCCAGTAGTGTCGGGACAGGGGGTAATTCACCCCTCCACTTT. Translating gives CASSVGTGGNSPLHF. Together with reference TRBV19 and TRBJ1-6, the CDR3 gives the full variable domain: DGGITQSPKYLFRKEGQNVTLSCEQNLNHDAMYWYRQDPGQGLRLIYYSQIVNDFQKGDIAEGYSVSREKKESFPLTVTSAQKNPTAFYLCASSVGTGGNSPLHFGNGTRLTVT.

This chain uses TRBV7-9 with TRBJ2-7; D is unresolved. Germline V CDR1 and CDR2: SEHNR, FQNEAQ (reference sequence). The CDR3 is made up of 14 amino acids. Trimming took 3 bases from V and 1 from J, leaving 10 bases between them. The CDR3 loop reads CASSFDKSSYEQYF. The CDR3 nucleotides read TGTGCCAGCAGCTTTGACAAGTCTTCCTACGAGCAGTACTTC. Supplemented by reference TRBV7-9 and TRBJ2-7, the full variable domain reads DTGVSQNPRHKITKRGQNVTFRCDPISEHNRLYWYRQTLGQGPEFLTYFQNEAQLEKSRLLSDRFSAERPKGSFSTLEIQRTEQGDSAMYLCASSFDKSSYEQYFGPGTRLTVT.

The CDR3 nucleotides are TGTGCCAGCAGTGGTGGCAGGTTTTCCTACGAGCAGTACTTC. Amino acid sequence: CASSGGRFSYEQYF. V and J are TRBV6-1 and TRBJ2-7; no firm D call. This CDR3 spans 14 amino acids. From germline, CDR1 is MNHNS and CDR2 SASEGT. V gave up 4 bases and J gave up 1 base, with 11 bases separating them.

This chain links TRBV19 with TRBJ2-2, with D hard to call. The CDR3 totals 12 residues. Germline CDR1 reads LNHDA; CDR2 reads SQIVND (reference sequence). With 4 bases removed from V and 6 bases from J, the gap between germline ends came to 6 bases. CDR3 in amino acids: CASSTPSGELFF. CDR3 coding DNA: TGTGCCAGTAGTACCCCTTCCGGGGAGCTGTTTTTT.

This clone was observed a handful of times. The chain employs TRBV9 and TRBJ2-7; 9 bases line up with TRBD1. The CDR3 runs to 14 residues. V lost 3 bases, J lost 3 bases, and 4 bases stayed unmatched. From germline, CDR1 is SGDLS and CDR2 YYNGEE. CDR3 nucleotides: TGTGCCAGCAGCGACCGGGACAGGGACTACGAGCAGTACTTC. Protein product: CASSDRDRDYEQYF.

The chain recombines TRBV5-8 with TRBJ1-5, with 7 positions matching TRBD1. This CDR3 has 17 residues. V lost 10 bases, J lost 0 bases, and 16 bases stayed unmatched. In germline, CDR1 is SGHTS, CDR2 YDEGEE. CDR3 protein: CAGTRGPKPHSNQPQHF. The DNA of the CDR3 is TGTGCCGGAACGAGGGGGCCGAAACCCCATAGCAATCAGCCCCAGCATTTT.

CDR3: CASSQQGLDGYTF. In nucleotides, the CDR3 is TGCGCCAGCAGCCAACAGGGTCTGGATGGCTACACCTTC. J is TRBJ1-2 and V is TRBV4-1; the D gene is possibly TRBD1 (5 bases). The CDR3 has 13 amino acids. Germline CDR1 reads MGHRA; CDR2 reads YSYEKL. V was clipped by 2 bases and J by 6 bases, with 10 bases between them.

This clone was detected only a few times. J is TRBJ1-6 and V is TRBV7-6, with a possible D match to TRBD1 (6 bases). V was trimmed by 1 base and J by 7 bases, leaving 11 bases between them. Germline loops: CDR1 SGHVS, CDR2 FNYEAQ. This CDR3 contains 15 residues. The CDR3, as DNA: TGTGCCAGCAGCTTAGACGGACAGACGAATTCACCCCTCCACTTT. Protein sequence: CASSLDGQTNSPLHF.

This sequence joins TRBV4-1 and TRBJ1-4; 9 nucleotides agree with TRBD1. In germline, CDR1 is MGHRA, CDR2 YSYEKL. The junction had 4 bases not matched to a gene; V was cut back by 2 bases and J by 6 bases. CDR3 size: 15 residues. The DNA of the CDR3 is TGCGCCAGCAGCCAAACAGGGGGCCCCTATGAAAAACTGTTTTTT. Its protein is CASSQTGGPYEKLFF.

CDR3 residues: CASTIYGGAGTDTQYF. The CDR3 DNA is TGTGCCAGCACCATTTATGGGGGGGCCGGCACAGATACGCAGTATTTT. The rearrangement joins TRBV5-4 to TRBJ2-3, with D possibly matching TRBD2 (7 bases). V was trimmed by 6 bases and J by 1 base, leaving 18 bases between them. CDR1 is SGHNT and CDR2 is YYREEE in the germline V gene (reference sequence). This CDR3 contains 16 residues.

The chain combines TRBV6-5 with TRBJ1-1; possibly TRBD1 for D (6 bases). CDR3 length: 15 residues. V was clipped by 5 bases and J by 0 bases, with 13 bases between them. Germline V CDR1 and CDR2: MNHEY, SVGAGI. The CDR3 spells CASSPDRSLNTEAFF. The DNA of the CDR3 is TGTGCCAGCAGTCCCGACAGGAGTTTGAACACTGAAGCTTTCTTT.

The rearrangement uses TRBV19 and TRBJ2-6, with TRBD1 matching over 8 bases. CDR1 LNHDA and CDR2 SQIVND come from the germline V gene (reference sequence). CDR3 length equals 19 residues. V was pared by 2 bases and J by 0 bases, with 9 bases of the junction left unmatched. The DNA for the CDR3 is TGTGCCAGTAGTATATACAGGGGGTCCTTTTTCTCTGGGGCCAACGTCCTGACTTTC. Its translation: CASSIYRGSFFSGANVLTF.